This is a list of T cell receptor beta chains from one sample in a study of blood T cell repertoires in COVID-19. Generated by immunoSEQ multiplex PCR, the TCRdb table keeps only in-frame clones and is missing some. This table has roughly 80,000 clones, over 80% appearing once. The source material was peripheral blood. The receptors here all came from a man aged 45-65 years with acute or convalescent COVID-19. CDR3s include the opening cysteine and the closing phenylalanine or tryptophan. Fields, in order: J gene, V gene, D gene, clone size, CDR3 protein, CDR3 DNA. The D gene is left open where the match is weak. Not every row has a clone size; where given, it reads once, few, many or a size class.

TRBJ2-2,TRBV9,.,.,CASSQLQGRNTGELFF,TGTGCCAGCAGCCAACTGCAGGGGCGAAACACCGGGGAGCTGTTTTTT
TRBJ2-7,TRBV28,TRBD2,.,CASRPPGGRGYEQYF,TGTGCCAGCAGACCTCCGGGGGGAAGGGGTTACGAGCAGTACTTC
TRBJ1-2,TRBV14,.,few,CASSHGGAFGYTF,TGTGCCAGCAGCCATGGGGGGGCCTTTGGCTACACCTTC
TRBJ2-7,TRBV11-3,.,.,CASSLPGLKYEQYF,TGTGCCAGCAGCTTACCGGGACTTAAGTACGAGCAGTACTTC
TRBJ1-5,TRBV5-4,.,.,CASSLPGQLSNQPQHF,TGTGCCAGCAGCTTGCCCGGACAGCTTAGCAATCAGCCCCAGCATTTT
TRBJ1-1,TRBV27,.,.,CASSLPGLPEAFF,TGTGCCAGCAGTTTACCGGGTTTGCCTGAAGCTTTCTTT
TRBJ2-1,TRBV11-2,.,once,CASKEGQGLGEQFF,TGTGCCAGCAAGGAGGGACAGGGACTAGGGGAGCAGTTCTTC
TRBJ2-7,TRBV4-1,.,.,CASSQVVDAAEQYF,TGCGCCAGCAGCCAAGTGGTAGATGCGGCCGAGCAGTACTTC
TRBJ2-5,TRBV11-2,.,.,CASSLVEAQETQYF,TGTGCCAGCAGCTTAGTGGAGGCTCAAGAGACCCAGTACTTC
TRBJ1-1,TRBV7-2,TRBD1,many,CASTRDRGPTEAFF,TGTGCCAGCACCCGGGACAGGGGGCCCACTGAAGCTTTCTTT
TRBJ2-1,TRBV27,TRBD2,.,CASSAGLAAPSEQFF,TGTGCCAGCAGTGCCGGACTAGCGGCGCCTTCTGAGCAGTTCTTC
TRBJ1-5,TRBV7-8,.,.,CASSLKATAQPQHF,TGTGCCAGCAGCTTAAAAGCTACCGCTCAGCCCCAGCATTTT
TRBJ2-1,TRBV4-1,TRBD2,.,CASRSTIAGGYNEQFF,TGCGCCAGCAGATCAACTATAGCGGGAGGTTACAATGAGCAGTTCTTC
TRBJ2-1,TRBV29-1,TRBD2,.,CSAWGLAESSYNEQFF,TGCAGCGCCTGGGGACTAGCGGAAAGCTCCTACAATGAGCAGTTCTTC
TRBJ1-6,TRBV19,TRBD1,.,CASSIPRTGRTLHF,TGTGCCAGTAGTATCCCCCGGACAGGGAGGACCCTCCACTTT
TRBJ2-5,TRBV7-7,TRBD2,.,CASSLSGGAQETQYF,TGTGCCAGCAGCTTGAGCGGGGGGGCCCAAGAGACCCAGTACTTC
TRBJ1-2,TRBV6-5,.,.,CASSRDFSNYGYTF,TGTGCCAGCAGTCGAGATTTTTCTAACTATGGCTACACCTTC
TRBJ2-1,TRBV7-9,.,.,CASSSDRQYNEQFF,TGTGCCAGCAGCTCCGATCGACAGTACAATGAGCAGTTCTTC
TRBJ2-1,TRBV5-6,TRBD2,.,CASSLDSGGPYNEQFF,TGTGCCAGCAGCTTGGATAGCGGGGGACCGTACAATGAGCAGTTCTTC
TRBJ2-2,TRBV5-1,TRBD1,.,CASMGQGNTGELFF,TGCGCCAGCATGGGACAGGGGAACACCGGGGAGCTGTTTTTT
TRBJ1-1,TRBV27,.,.,CASSFTPRATEAFF,TGTGCCAGCAGTTTCACCCCCAGGGCCACTGAAGCTTTCTTT
TRBJ1-4,TRBV9,TRBD1,.,CASSGGQIHEKLFF,TGTGCCAGCAGCGGGGGACAGATTCATGAAAAACTGTTTTTT
TRBJ1-1,TRBV12-5,TRBD1,.,CASGPGDRENTEAFF,TGTGCTAGTGGTCCCGGCGACAGGGAGAACACTGAAGCTTTCTTT
TRBJ2-2,TRBV25-1,TRBD2,once,CASRAPGLLYTGELFF,TGTGCCAGCAGAGCGCCGGGACTACTCTACACCGGGGAGCTGTTTTTT
TRBJ2-5,TRBV2,TRBD2,.,CASSEARGLGETQYF,TGTGCCAGCAGTGAAGCGCGGGGGTTGGGTGAGACCCAGTACTTC
TRBJ2-2,TRBV4-2,TRBD2,.,CASSSRTSGRARTGELFF,TGTGCCAGCAGCTCCCGGACTAGCGGGAGGGCCAGAACCGGGGAGCTGTTTTTT
TRBJ2-5,TRBV28,.,.,CASSRKPRQGGGFKETQYF,TGTGCCAGCAGTCGTAAACCGAGGCAGGGAGGAGGATTTAAAGAGACCCAGTACTTC
TRBJ2-7,TRBV7-9,TRBD2,.,CASSPRQAGGLYF,TGTGCCAGCAGCCCCAGACAGGCGGGGGGTCTGTACTTC
TRBJ2-3,TRBV29-1,.,.,CSVALVALVSDTQYF,TGCAGCGTTGCGCTGGTCGCACTGGTCTCAGATACGCAGTATTTT
TRBJ2-5,TRBV11-2,.,.,CASSSRELETQYF,TGTGCCAGCAGCTCCCGGGAGCTTGAGACCCAGTACTTC
TRBJ1-6,TRBV7-3,TRBD1,.,CASSSTGTVNSPLHF,TGTGCCAGCAGCTCGACCGGGACAGTTAATTCACCCCTCCACTTT
TRBJ1-1,TRBV2,TRBD1,once,CASSGQGAGNTEAFF,TGTGCCAGCAGTGGACAGGGGGCGGGGAACACTGAAGCTTTCTTT
TRBJ1-3,TRBV7-2,TRBD1,.,CASRPDRVGNTIYF,TGTGCCAGCAGACCTGACAGGGTCGGAAACACCATATATTTT
TRBJ2-1,TRBV2,TRBD1,few,CASSGTGTGYNEQFF,TGTGCCAGCAGTGGAACCGGGACAGGGTACAATGAGCAGTTCTTC
TRBJ2-3,TRBV19,.,.,CASSIRRDLSTDTQYF,TGTGCCAGTAGTATCAGGCGGGACCTTAGCACAGATACGCAGTATTTT
TRBJ2-1,TRBV19,TRBD2,.,CASRWEGYRNEQFF,TGTGCCAGTAGATGGGAGGGGTACAGGAATGAGCAGTTCTTC
TRBJ1-2,TRBV29-1,TRBD1,.,CSVRTGDGPSYGYTF,TGCAGCGTTCGGACAGGGGATGGACCTAGCTATGGCTACACCTTC
TRBJ1-2,TRBV12-3/TRBV12-4,TRBD1,.,CASIDRDSYGYTF,TGTGCCAGCATCGACCGGGACAGCTATGGCTACACCTTC
TRBJ1-2,TRBV11-2,.,.,CASSLGLRRGYTF,TGTGCCAGCAGCCTCGGGTTGAGACGAGGCTACACCTTC
TRBJ1-1,TRBV3-1/TRBV3-2,.,.,CASSHSGHTEAFF,TGTGCCAGCAGCCATTCAGGGCACACTGAAGCTTTCTTT
TRBJ1-5,TRBV30,.,.,CAWSSGQLSNQPQHF,TGTGCCTGGAGTTCCGGACAGCTCAGCAATCAGCCCCAGCATTTT
TRBJ1-5,TRBV6-5,.,.,CASSYSQGTQPQHF,TGTGCCAGCAGTTACTCGCAGGGTACCCAGCCCCAGCATTTT
TRBJ1-1,TRBV6-5,.,.,CASSYRQSNTEAFF,TGTGCCAGCAGTTATCGACAGTCGAACACTGAAGCTTTCTTT
TRBJ1-1,TRBV10-3,.,.,CAISVEGRNTEAFF,TGTGCCATCAGTGTGGAGGGACGAAACACTGAAGCTTTCTTT
TRBJ2-1,TRBV27,TRBD1,few,CASSSGTGAMSSYNEQFF,TGTGCCAGCAGTTCCGGGACAGGGGCGATGAGCTCCTACAATGAGCAGTTCTTC
TRBJ1-2,TRBV3-1/TRBV3-2,.,once,CASSQDRRVYGYTF,TGTGCCAGCAGCCAGGACAGACGGGTCTATGGCTACACCTTC
TRBJ2-6,TRBV10-3,.,.,CAISANPMGSGANVLTF,TGTGCCATCAGTGCTAACCCTATGGGGAGTGGGGCCAACGTCCTGACTTTC
TRBJ1-3,TRBV11-3,TRBD1,.,CASSAADREGNTIYF,TGTGCCAGCAGCGCAGCCGACAGGGAGGGAAACACCATATATTTT
TRBJ2-5,TRBV7-2,TRBD2,.,CASSSTSGGAGETQYF,TGTGCCAGCAGCTCGACTAGCGGGGGGGCAGGAGAGACCCAGTACTTC
TRBJ2-1,TRBV24-1,.,once,CATSDPTGGRDRNEQFF,TGTGCCACCAGTGATCCGACCGGGGGGCGGGATCGAAATGAGCAGTTCTTC
TRBJ1-1,TRBV19,TRBD1,.,CASSLLQGAGTEAFF,TGTGCCAGTAGTCTACTACAGGGGGCAGGCACTGAAGCTTTCTTT
TRBJ2-6,TRBV19,.,.,CASSSRGQGGSGANVLTF,TGTGCCAGTAGCTCCCGTGGGCAGGGGGGCTCTGGGGCCAACGTCCTGACTTTC
TRBJ2-2,TRBV25-1,.,.,CATEHPVTGELFF,TGTGCCACCGAACACCCAGTCACCGGGGAGCTGTTTTTT
TRBJ2-5,TRBV6-5,TRBD1,.,CASSSTGYQETQYF,TGTGCCAGCAGTTCGACAGGGTACCAAGAGACCCAGTACTTC
TRBJ2-1,TRBV3-1/TRBV3-2,TRBD2,.,CASSQGLAYNEQFF,TGTGCCAGCAGCCAGGGACTAGCGTACAATGAGCAGTTCTTC
TRBJ1-6,TRBV6-1,.,.,CASSDRNSPLHF,TGTGCCAGCAGTGACAGGAATTCACCCCTCCACTTT
TRBJ2-7,TRBV27,.,.,CASSTGKKSYEQYF,TGTGCCAGCAGTACAGGAAAAAAATCCTACGAGCAGTACTTC